This TCR beta chain emerged from a study of T cell changes during pregnancy in multiple sclerosis. CDR1 is MNHNY, CDR2 SVGAGI, per germline (reference sequence). V lost 5 bases, J lost 4 bases, and 9 bases lay in between. The CDR3 has 12 residues. This clone was picked up one time. Assay used: immunoSEQ multiplex PCR; TCRdb lists only in-frame clones, some missing. The sample yields under 55,000 clones, approximately 94% seen once. This TCR came from a female donor with multiple sclerosis, enrolled in a pregnancy study. The sample was CD4+ T cells from peripheral blood mononuclear cells, taken in the third trimester of pregnancy. The chain carries TRBV6-6 and TRBJ2-7; tentatively, D is TRBD1 (5 bases). The CDR3: CASSPRAYEQYF. In DNA form, the CDR3 reads TGTGCCAGCAGTCCCAGGGCATACGAGCAGTACTTC.